This T cell receptor (beta chain) originates from a study of T cell repertoires in cytomegalovirus infection. Study context: Matching HLA type, along with CMV infection, was indicated by public TCR beta signatures. Study findings and constraints: HLA-C-restricted CMV clonotypes gave the most frequent clonotype in two of eight donors. Summed public TCR beta family frequency identified CMV carriers bearing the relevant HLA.

TCRdb reprocessed the reads with MiXCR, giving one entry per CDR3 protein. The sample shows under 300,000 distinct CDR3 sequences, approximately 15% of them seen only once. Points on this clonotype: Its antigen is not identified.

The sequence was obtained from a human donor in good health (CMV status not recorded). Some clones in this sample may be carry-over from other donors' samples. Input material: CD8+ T cells from PBMCs.

CDR3 in DNA: TGTGCCAGCAGCGTAGGTTATGGCAACTATGGCTACACCTTC. Amino acids: CASSVGYGNYGYTF. The chain employs TRBV9 and TRBJ1-2; no clear D gene. Trimming removed 0 bases from V and 2 bases from J, with 8 bases in between. This CDR3 contains 14 residues. Germline V gene lookup returns CDR1 SGDLS and CDR2 YYNGEE.